These 10 T cell receptor beta chains came from one sample sequenced in a study of OX40 agonist ivuxolimab in advanced cancers. TCRdb keeps only in-frame clones here, not all; method: immunoSEQ multiplex PCR. The table records about 61,000 clones, roughly 87% of them present only once. The sample consisted of CD4+ or CD8+ T cells sorted from blood, taken in a trial of the OX40 agonist ivuxolimab. These receptor sequences come from an adult with an advanced solid tumor such as melanoma, head and neck, liver or kidney cancer.

The chain employs TRBV5-4 and TRBJ2-5; D assignment may be TRBD1 or TRBD2 (6 bases each). The CDR3 is 14 residues long. The ends were cut back, 5 bases at V and 5 bases at J, with 16 bases in the middle. CDR1 and CDR2 (germline): SGHNT, YYREEE (reference sequence). In nucleotides, the CDR3 is TGTGCCAGCAGGGTGTGGGGGGCCGGGGAGACCCAGTACTTC. Protein product: CASRVWGAGETQYF.

This chain joins TRBV7-2 and TRBJ1-4; D is ambiguous. This CDR3 is 15 amino acids long. Per the germline V gene, CDR1 is SGHTA and CDR2 is FQGNSA. Trimming shortened V by 1 base and J by 8 bases, and 14 bases separated the two germline ends. The CDR3 region has the DNA TGTGCCAGCAGCTTAGAGGTACAAATCGGGGAAAAACTGTTTTTT. Encoded protein: CASSLEVQIGEKLFF.

The rearrangement joins TRBV11-1 to TRBJ2-1; 16 positions agree with TRBD2. The CDR3 has 16 amino acids. V shed 5 bases, J shed 8 bases, and the junction held 6 bases outside the gene matches. Germline assignment: CDR1 SGHAT and CDR2 FQDESV (reference sequence). CDR3 sequence (DNA): TGTGCCAGCAGCCCGGGACTAGCGGGGGGGCCTGATGAGCAGTTCTTC. It is translated as CASSPGLAGGPDEQFF.

The chain uses TRBV15 and TRBJ2-7; 9 positions match TRBD2. Germline assignment: CDR1 LNHNV and CDR2 YYDKDF (reference sequence). The CDR3 is made up of 16 amino acids. V was clipped by 0 bases and J by 4 bases; unmatched bases: 7. The CDR3 coding sequence is TGTGCCACCAGCAGAGATCTCACAGCGGGGGGTTACGAGCAGTACTTC. It encodes CATSRDLTAGGYEQYF.

In this sample, this clone turned up a few times. The V and J genes are TRBV5-1 and TRBJ2-2, with TRBD2 identical over 8 bases. J was trimmed by 4 bases and V by 3 bases; bases with no gene match: 8. Looked up from germline, CDR1 is SGHRS and CDR2 is YFSETQ. This CDR3 spans 16 amino acids. The CDR3 sequence is CASSSSTSAGTGELFF. For the CDR3, the DNA is TGCGCCAGCAGCTCGTCGACTAGCGCGGGCACCGGGGAGCTGTTTTTT.

V gene TRBV7-8 combines with J gene TRBJ2-7; 7 positions match TRBD1. Per the germline V gene, CDR1 is SGHVS and CDR2 is FQNEAQ. This CDR3 has 15 amino acids. V shed 5 bases and J 2 bases; nucleotides not matched to a gene: 9. CDR3 amino acids: CASSAAQGETYEQYF. The CDR3 bases are TGTGCCAGCAGCGCCGCCCAGGGGGAGACCTACGAGCAGTACTTC.

This chain connects TRBV7-9 to TRBJ1-4; 7 bases map to TRBD1. Trimming took 5 bases from V and 5 from J; bases not matched to a gene: 5. CDR3 size: 14 residues. In germline, CDR1 is SEHNR, CDR2 FQNEAQ (reference sequence). The CDR3 DNA reads as TGTGCCAGCAGCGTCCGGGACAGCAATGAAAAACTGTTTTTT. This gives the protein CASSVRDSNEKLFF. The full variable domain, completed using reference TRBV7-9 and TRBJ1-4, is DTGVSQNPRHKITKRGQNVTFRCDPISEHNRLYWYRQTLGQGPEFLTYFQNEAQLEKSRLLSDRFSAERPKGSFSTLEIQRTEQGDSAMYLCASSVRDSNEKLFFGSGTQLSVL.

This clone has only one observation. J is TRBJ1-5 and V is TRBV2; D call uncertain. The V end was cut by 4 bases, the J end by 4 bases, with 8 bases between. Germline V gene sequence: CDR1 SNHLY, CDR2 FYNNEI. The CDR3 covers 13 residues. CDR3 protein: CASSVQRNQPQHF. CDR3 in DNA: TGTGCCAGCAGTGTACAGAGGAATCAGCCCCAGCATTTT.

This sequence joins TRBV21-1 and TRBJ2-5; TRBD2, as called in the table, went unchecked against the DNA. TRBV21-1 is an annotated pseudogene. CDR3 length: 18 amino acids. In DNA, the CDR3 is TGTGCCAGCAGCAAGGGTAGCCTACTAGCGGGGGGTGGAGAGACCCAGTACTTC. Translated: CASSKGSLLAGGGETQYF.

V is TRBV7-9 and J is TRBJ2-5, with 11 bases matching TRBD2. The ends lost 2 bases at V and 3 bases at J; junction bases unmatched: 11. There are 18 residues in the CDR3. The germline V gene has CDR1 SEHNR and CDR2 FQNEAQ (reference sequence). CDR3 region: CASSLPLRLAGNKETQYF. In DNA form, the CDR3 reads TGTGCCAGCAGCTTACCCCTCAGACTAGCGGGGAATAAAGAGACCCAGTACTTC.